The 3 T cell receptor beta chains presented below share a single source sample, sequenced in a study of blood T cells in healthy people across ages. Then a second PCR, running roughly 6 to 12 cycles, was carried out with a sample-barcoded 5' primer and a J-beta primer mix. MiXCR, applied by TCRdb to the 5' RACE reads, yields one record per CDR3 protein. This table holds about 670,000 distinct CDR3 sequences, roughly half found once. The sample consisted of blood. These receptors originate from a woman older than 75 in good health.

Points on this clonotype: Sequence at one end of the junction differs from germline and may be a read error. The V call is TRBV3-1, the J call TRBJ1-4; D is uncertain. Per germline, CDR1 LGHDT and CDR2 YNNKEL (reference sequence). CDR3 length equals 13 residues. This chain's CDR3 is CASSQSTNEKLFF. CDR3 DNA sequence: TGCGCCAGCAGCCAATCGACTAATGAAAAACTGTTTTTT. Based on the CDR3 plus reference TRBV3-1 and TRBJ1-4, the full variable domain is DTAVSQTPKYLVTQMGNDKSIKCEQNLGHDTMYWYKQDSKKFLKIMFSYNNKELIINETVPNRFSPKSPDKAHLNLHINSLELGDSAVYFCASSQSTNEKLFFGSGTQLSVL.

The sample holds one count of this clonotype. This chain links TRBV20-1 with TRBJ2-3; the D is unclear. Trimming stripped 5 bases from V and 1 base from J, with 13 bases between. CDR3 length: 14 amino acids. Germline-derived CDR1 and CDR2 are DFQATT and SNEGSKA (reference sequence). CDR3 DNA sequence: TGCAGTGCTCCCGGCTACTCTGGCACAGATACGCAGTATTTT. This translates into CSAPGYSGTDTQYF.

A note on this clonotype: The junction departs from the called germline gene at one end, perhaps through a read error. This chain links TRBV6-5 with TRBJ1-3; tentative D call: TRBD1 (5 bases). The CDR3 runs 15 residues. Germline CDR1 and CDR2: MNHEY and SVGAGI. CDR3 DNA: TGTGCCAGCAGTTACAGCCCTCAGGGTGGATACACCATATATTTT. Translation: CASSYSPQGGYTIYF.